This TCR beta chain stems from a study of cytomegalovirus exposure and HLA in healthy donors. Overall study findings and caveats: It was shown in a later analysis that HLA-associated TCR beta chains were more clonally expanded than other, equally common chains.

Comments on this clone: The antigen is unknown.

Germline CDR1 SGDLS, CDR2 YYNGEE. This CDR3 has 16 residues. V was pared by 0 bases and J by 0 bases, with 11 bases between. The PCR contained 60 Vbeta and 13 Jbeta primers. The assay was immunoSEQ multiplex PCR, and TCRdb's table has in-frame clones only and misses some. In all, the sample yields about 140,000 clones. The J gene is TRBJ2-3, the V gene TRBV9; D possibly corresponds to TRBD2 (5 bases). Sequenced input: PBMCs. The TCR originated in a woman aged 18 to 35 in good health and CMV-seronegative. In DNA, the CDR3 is TGTGCCAGCAGCGTAGCCACTAGTTATAGCACAGATACGCAGTATTTT. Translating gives CASSVATSYSTDTQYF.